This T cell receptor beta chain was identified in a study of blood T cell repertoires in COVID-19. Study information: Nucleic acid was either cDNA or gDNA, and it came from T cells, B-cell-depleted T cells, or PBMCs.

Source study methods: Amplified reference gene primers provided the basis for estimating nucleated cell counts. Assay used: immunoSEQ multiplex PCR; TCRdb lists only in-frame clones, some missing. V, J and clone size were drawn from that table, and D and trimming were deduced from the DNA. The repertoire holds about 180,000 clones, around four fifths seen once, with 7.6% in the top ten. In germline, CDR1 is MNHEY, CDR2 SVGAGI. The CDR3 spans 16 residues. V lost 3 bases, J lost 5 bases, and 11 bases stayed unmatched. Enrolled during active infection, Seattle patients were then followed longitudinally. V is TRBV6-5 and J is TRBJ2-3; 7 positions match TRBD2. The clonotype comes from a woman in her sixties or seventies with COVID-19, enrolled during active disease. Sequencing was done on a sample of peripheral blood. Here the CDR3 DNA reads TGTGCCAGCAGTTATGGGGCGGGAGAGGGTAAAGATACGCAGTATTTT. Protein sequence: CASSYGAGEGKDTQYF.